A selection of T cell receptor beta chains follows, all from one sample in a study of cytomegalovirus exposure and HLA in healthy donors. Sequencing used immunoSEQ multiplex PCR; TCRdb keeps in-frame clones, though not all of them. The sample lists 100,000 to 150,000 clones; 90% to 95% were seen once. Sequencing was done on a sample of PBMCs. Receptors were obtained from a woman younger than 35 in good health and CMV-seronegative. Both conserved end residues are part of each CDR3. The D gene is left open where the match is weak. Expanded clones are given a class, and other clones once, few, many or no size at all.

J gene	D gene	V gene	clone size	CDR3 protein	CDR3 DNA
TRBJ2-4	NA	TRBV2	NA	CASSYRDKNIQYF	TGTGCCAGCAGTTACAGGGACAAAAACATTCAGTACTTC
TRBJ1-2	NA	TRBV6-1	NA	CASSEEFPTYGYTF	TGTGCCAGCAGTGAAGAGTTCCCCACATATGGCTACACCTTC
TRBJ2-7	TRBD1	TRBV7-9	NA	CASSSDRGTAPYEQYF	TGTGCCAGCAGCTCAGACAGAGGGACAGCCCCCTACGAGCAGTACTTC
TRBJ2-3	NA	TRBV5-4	once	CASSLQVTDTQYF	TGTGCCAGCAGCTTACAGGTCACAGATACGCAGTATTTT
TRBJ2-4	NA	TRBV15	NA	CATSRDFGGSKNIQYF	TGTGCCACCAGCAGAGATTTCGGGGGTTCCAAAAACATTCAGTACTTC
TRBJ2-3	TRBD2	TRBV7-3	NA	CASGLAGGGPTDTQYF	TGTGCCAGCGGGCTAGCGGGAGGGGGACCCACAGATACGCAGTATTTT
TRBJ1-5	NA	TRBV14	NA	CASSRTPIEPQHF	TGTGCCAGCAGCCGAACTCCTATTGAGCCCCAGCATTTT
TRBJ1-1	NA	TRBV5-5	NA	CASSINTEAFF	TGTGCCAGCAGCATAAACACTGAAGCTTTCTTT
TRBJ1-1	NA	TRBV7-2	few	CASSRQMNTEAFF	TGTGCCAGCAGCCGACAGATGAACACTGAAGCTTTCTTT
TRBJ1-6	NA	TRBV7-9	NA	CASTPGEGRSPLHF	TGTGCCAGCACCCCAGGGGAGGGCCGTTCACCCCTCCACTTT
TRBJ1-1	TRBD1	TRBV10-2	NA	CASSGQGPEGTEAFF	TGCGCCAGCAGTGGACAGGGCCCGGAGGGCACTGAAGCTTTCTTT
TRBJ2-7	NA	TRBV7-6	NA	CASSFGSGLDEQYF	TGTGCCAGCAGCTTTGGTTCAGGGCTGGACGAGCAGTACTTC
TRBJ2-7	NA	TRBV5-8	NA	CASSADSFYEQYF	TGTGCCAGCAGCGCAGACAGTTTCTACGAGCAGTACTTC
TRBJ1-6	NA	TRBV9	NA	CASSVATAGSPLHF	TGTGCCAGCAGCGTAGCCACAGCGGGTTCACCCCTCCACTTT
TRBJ2-1	NA	TRBV7-2	NA	CASSFQRKNNEQFF	TGTGCCAGCAGCTTCCAGCGGAAGAACAATGAGCAGTTCTTC
TRBJ1-5	TRBD1	TRBV7-9	NA	CASSQRTDRVDQPQHF	TGTGCCAGCAGCCAACGGACCGACAGGGTCGACCAGCCCCAGCATTTT
TRBJ1-2	TRBD1	TRBV6-1	NA	CASTSDRDRYGYTF	TGTGCCAGCACCTCTGACAGGGATCGGTATGGCTACACCTTC
TRBJ1-2	TRBD1	TRBV2	NA	CASGRQGALRGYTF	TGTGCCAGCGGAAGACAGGGGGCGCTTCGTGGCTACACCTTC
TRBJ2-2	TRBD2	TRBV11-2	NA	CASSLGRLAGGLETGELFF	TGTGCCAGCAGCTTAGGTCGACTAGCGGGGGGGTTGGAGACCGGGGAGCTGTTTTTT
TRBJ2-1	NA	TRBV10-1	NA	CATATSSYNEQFF	TGCGCCACCGCGACTAGCTCCTACAATGAGCAGTTCTTC
TRBJ2-3	TRBD1	TRBV2	NA	CASSESGTGGGHSGTQYF	TGTGCCAGCAGCGAATCCGGGACAGGGGGCGGTCACAGTGGTACGCAGTATTTT
TRBJ1-6	NA	TRBV13	NA	CASSLSSYNSPLHF	TGTGCCAGCAGCCTCAGCTCCTATAATTCACCCCTCCACTTT
TRBJ1-1	NA	TRBV5-4	once	CASSFGGEMDTEAFF	TGTGCCAGCAGCTTCGGAGGGGAGATGGACACTGAAGCTTTCTTT
TRBJ2-2	TRBD2	TRBV5-1	NA	CASSLITSWTSGTGELFF	TGCGCCAGCAGCTTGATAACTAGTTGGACTAGCGGGACAGGGGAGCTGTTTTTT
TRBJ2-5	TRBD1	TRBV14	NA	CASSQVGRGRRETQYF	TGTGCCAGCAGCCAAGTCGGAAGGGGGCGGCGAGAGACCCAGTACTTC
TRBJ2-7	TRBD1	TRBV28	NA	CASSPPDRWAPQYEQYF	TGTGCCAGCAGTCCTCCGGACAGGTGGGCCCCTCAGTACGAGCAGTACTTC
TRBJ2-1	TRBD2	TRBV30	few	CAWRIPLAGFNEQFF	TGTGCCTGGAGAATCCCACTAGCGGGGTTCAATGAGCAGTTCTTC
TRBJ1-2	NA	TRBV5-1	NA	CATKEQGGIDGYTF	TGCGCCACCAAAGAACAGGGAGGGATTGATGGCTACACCTTC
TRBJ2-1	TRBD1	TRBV5-1	NA	CASSSGQGTYNEQFF	TGCGCCAGCAGCTCCGGACAGGGTACCTACAATGAGCAGTTCTTC
TRBJ2-1	TRBD1	TRBV19	NA	CASSIVSGQGAIEQFF	TGTGCCAGTAGTATAGTATCGGGACAGGGGGCGATTGAGCAGTTCTTC
TRBJ1-5	TRBD1	TRBV19	NA	CASSSRTGFYSNQPQHF	TGTGCCAGTAGTTCCCGGACAGGGTTTTATAGCAATCAGCCCCAGCATTTT
TRBJ2-7	TRBD2	TRBV7-6	NA	CASSWRGENEQYF	TGTGCCAGCAGCTGGCGGGGGGAAAACGAGCAGTACTTC
TRBJ1-4	TRBD1	TRBV7-9	NA	CASSPGQGGPLANEKLFF	TGTGCCAGCAGCCCCGGACAGGGGGGCCCCTTGGCTAATGAAAAACTGTTTTTT
TRBJ1-5	NA	TRBV18	NA	CASSQSFSGNQPQHF	TGTGCCAGCTCTCAAAGCTTTTCGGGCAATCAGCCCCAGCATTTT
TRBJ1-2	TRBD1	TRBV19	NA	CASSPTFTGTGNYGYTF	TGTGCCAGTAGTCCGACTTTTACCGGGACAGGAAACTATGGCTACACCTTC
TRBJ1-1	TRBD1	TRBV28	NA	CASSFSDRATMNTEAFF	TGTGCCAGCAGTTTCTCGGACAGGGCGACTATGAACACTGAAGCTTTCTTT
TRBJ2-1	TRBD2	TRBV6-5	NA	CATKRLARGYNEQFF	TGTGCCACCAAGAGACTAGCGCGGGGCTACAATGAGCAGTTCTTC
TRBJ2-2	TRBD1	TRBV5-1	NA	CASSVEYRGTGELFF	TGCGCCAGCAGCGTAGAATACAGGGGTACCGGGGAGCTGTTTTTT
TRBJ1-3	TRBD1	TRBV29-1	NA	CSVAMRQGYGNTIYF	TGCAGCGTGGCAATGCGACAGGGATACGGAAACACCATATATTTT
TRBJ1-6	NA	TRBV6-1	NA	CAISPAGRDSPLHF	TGTGCCATCTCACCCGCGGGTAGGGATTCACCCCTCCACTTT
TRBJ1-1	NA	TRBV9	few	CASSVGIATRAEAFF	TGTGCCAGCAGCGTAGGAATAGCGACGCGGGCTGAAGCTTTCTTT
TRBJ1-5	NA	TRBV5-6	NA	CASSDGGASRPQHF	TGTGCCAGCAGCGACGGGGGGGCCTCGAGGCCCCAGCATTTT